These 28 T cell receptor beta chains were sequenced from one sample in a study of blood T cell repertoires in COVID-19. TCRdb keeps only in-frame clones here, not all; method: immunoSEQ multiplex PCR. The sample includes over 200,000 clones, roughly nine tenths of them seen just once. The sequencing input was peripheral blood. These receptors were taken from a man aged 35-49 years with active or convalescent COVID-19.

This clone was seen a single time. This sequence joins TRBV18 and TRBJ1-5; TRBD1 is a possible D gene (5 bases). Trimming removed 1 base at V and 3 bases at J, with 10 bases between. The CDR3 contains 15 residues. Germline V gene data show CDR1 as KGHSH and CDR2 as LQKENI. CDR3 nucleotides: TGTGCCAGCTCACCACAGGGGTCCAACAATCAGCCCCAGCATTTT. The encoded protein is CASSPQGSNNQPQHF.

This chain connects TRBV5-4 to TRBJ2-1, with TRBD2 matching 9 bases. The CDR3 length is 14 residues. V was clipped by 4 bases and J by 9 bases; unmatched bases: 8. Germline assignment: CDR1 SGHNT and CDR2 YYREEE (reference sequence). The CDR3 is CASSQQLLAGEQFF. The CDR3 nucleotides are TGTGCCAGCAGCCAACAATTACTAGCGGGTGAGCAGTTCTTC. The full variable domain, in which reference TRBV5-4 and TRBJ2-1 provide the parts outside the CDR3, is ETGVTQSPTHLIKTRGQQVTLRCSSQSGHNTVSWYQQALGQGPQFIFQYYREEENGRGNFPPRFSGLQFPNYSSELNVNALELDDSALYLCASSQQLLAGEQFFGPGTRLTVL.

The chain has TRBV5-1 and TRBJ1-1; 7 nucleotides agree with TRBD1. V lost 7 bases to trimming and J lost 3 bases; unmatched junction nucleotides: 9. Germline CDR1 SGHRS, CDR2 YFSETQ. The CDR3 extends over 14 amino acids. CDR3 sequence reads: CASAQGRGDTEAFF. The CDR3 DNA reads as TGCGCCAGCGCCCAGGGCAGGGGGGACACTGAAGCTTTCTTT.

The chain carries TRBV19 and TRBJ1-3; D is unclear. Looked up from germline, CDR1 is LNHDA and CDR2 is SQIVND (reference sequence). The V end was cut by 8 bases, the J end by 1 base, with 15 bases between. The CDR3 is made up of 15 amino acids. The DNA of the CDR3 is TGTGCCAGTGTCCATCCAACGAGGTCTGGAAACACCATATATTTT. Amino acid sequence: CASVHPTRSGNTIYF.

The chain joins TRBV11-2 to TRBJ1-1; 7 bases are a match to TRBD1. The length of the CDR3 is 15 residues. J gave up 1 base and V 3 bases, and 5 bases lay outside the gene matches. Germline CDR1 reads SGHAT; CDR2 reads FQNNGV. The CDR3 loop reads CASSFRTGGNTEAFF. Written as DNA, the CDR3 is TGTGCCAGCAGCTTTAGGACAGGAGGGAACACTGAAGCTTTCTTT.

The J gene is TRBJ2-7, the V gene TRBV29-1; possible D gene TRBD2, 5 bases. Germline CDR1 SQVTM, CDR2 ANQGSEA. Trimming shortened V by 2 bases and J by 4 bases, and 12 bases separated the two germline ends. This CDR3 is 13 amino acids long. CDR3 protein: CSVESGEGYEQYF. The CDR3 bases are TGCAGCGTTGAAAGCGGAGAGGGATACGAGCAGTACTTC.

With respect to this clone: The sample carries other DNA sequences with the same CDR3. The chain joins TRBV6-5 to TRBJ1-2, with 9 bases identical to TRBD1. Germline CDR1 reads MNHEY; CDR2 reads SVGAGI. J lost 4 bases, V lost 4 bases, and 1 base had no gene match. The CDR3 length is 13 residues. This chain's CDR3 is CASSLTGGYGYTF. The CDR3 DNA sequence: TGTGCCAGCAGTTTGACAGGGGGCTATGGCTACACCTTC.

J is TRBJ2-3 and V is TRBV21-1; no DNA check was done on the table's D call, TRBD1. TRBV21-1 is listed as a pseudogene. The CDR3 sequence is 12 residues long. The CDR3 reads CASRDSQDTQYF. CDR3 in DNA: TGTGCCAGCAGGGACAGCCAAGATACGCAGTATTTT.

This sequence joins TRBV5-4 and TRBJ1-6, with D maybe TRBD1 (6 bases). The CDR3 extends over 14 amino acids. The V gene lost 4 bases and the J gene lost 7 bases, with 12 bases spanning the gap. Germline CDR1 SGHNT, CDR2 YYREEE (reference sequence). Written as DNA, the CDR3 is TGTGCCAGCAGCGTTGGACAGAGCAATTCACCCCTCCACTTT. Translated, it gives CASSVGQSNSPLHF. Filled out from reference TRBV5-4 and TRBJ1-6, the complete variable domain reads ETGVTQSPTHLIKTRGQQVTLRCSSQSGHNTVSWYQQALGQGPQFIFQYYREEENGRGNFPPRFSGLQFPNYSSELNVNALELDDSALYLCASSVGQSNSPLHFGNGTRLTVT.

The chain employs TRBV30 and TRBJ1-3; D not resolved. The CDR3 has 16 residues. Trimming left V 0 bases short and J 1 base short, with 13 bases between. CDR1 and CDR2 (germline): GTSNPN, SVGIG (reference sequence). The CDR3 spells CAWSVLRASSGNTIYF. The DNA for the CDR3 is TGTGCCTGGAGTGTTCTGCGGGCATCTTCTGGAAACACCATATATTTT.

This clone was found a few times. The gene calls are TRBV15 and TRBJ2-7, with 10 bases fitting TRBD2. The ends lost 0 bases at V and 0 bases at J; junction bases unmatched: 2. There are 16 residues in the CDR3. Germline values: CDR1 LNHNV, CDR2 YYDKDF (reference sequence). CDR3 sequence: CATSRDSSGGSYEQYF. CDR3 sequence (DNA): TGTGCCACCAGCAGAGACTCTAGCGGGGGCTCCTACGAGCAGTACTTC.

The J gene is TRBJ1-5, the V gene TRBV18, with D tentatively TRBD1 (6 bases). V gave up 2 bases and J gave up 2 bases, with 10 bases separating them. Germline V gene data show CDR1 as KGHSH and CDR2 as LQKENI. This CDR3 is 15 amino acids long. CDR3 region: CASSPGRGGNQPQHF. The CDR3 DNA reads TGTGCCAGCTCACCAGGCAGGGGTGGCAATCAGCCCCAGCATTTT.

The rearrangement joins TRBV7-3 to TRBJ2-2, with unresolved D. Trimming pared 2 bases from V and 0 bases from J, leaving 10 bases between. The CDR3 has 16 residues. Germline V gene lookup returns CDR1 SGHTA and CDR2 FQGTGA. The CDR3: CASSLSVLPNTGELFF. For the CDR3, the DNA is TGTGCCAGCAGCTTATCAGTGCTTCCGAACACCGGGGAGCTGTTTTTT. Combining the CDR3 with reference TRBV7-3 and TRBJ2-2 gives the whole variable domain GAGVSQTPSNKVTEKGKYVELRCDPISGHTALYWYRQSLGQGPEFLIYFQGTGAADDSGLPNDRFFAVRPEGSVSTLKIQRTERGDSAVYLCASSLSVLPNTGELFFGEGSRLTVL.

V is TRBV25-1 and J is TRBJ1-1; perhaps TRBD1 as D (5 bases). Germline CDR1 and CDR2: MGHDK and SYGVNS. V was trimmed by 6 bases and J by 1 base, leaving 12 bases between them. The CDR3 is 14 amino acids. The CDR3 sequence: CASRPQVSNTEAFF. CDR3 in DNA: TGTGCCAGCAGACCACAGGTCTCGAACACTGAAGCTTTCTTT.

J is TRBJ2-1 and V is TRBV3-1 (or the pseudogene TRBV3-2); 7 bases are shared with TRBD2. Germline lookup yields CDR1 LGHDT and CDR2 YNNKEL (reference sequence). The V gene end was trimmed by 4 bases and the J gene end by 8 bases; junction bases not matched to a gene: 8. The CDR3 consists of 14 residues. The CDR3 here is CASSLGGQGYEQFF. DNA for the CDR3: TGTGCCAGCAGCCTGGGAGGGCAGGGCTATGAGCAGTTCTTC.

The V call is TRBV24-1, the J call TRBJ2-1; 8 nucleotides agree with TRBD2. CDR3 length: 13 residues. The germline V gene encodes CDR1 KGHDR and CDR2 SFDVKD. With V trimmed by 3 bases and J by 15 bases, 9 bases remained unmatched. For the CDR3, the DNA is TGTGCCACCAGTGATGGGCGGGGGGCGCCCCCGTTCTTC. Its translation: CATSDGRGAPPFF.

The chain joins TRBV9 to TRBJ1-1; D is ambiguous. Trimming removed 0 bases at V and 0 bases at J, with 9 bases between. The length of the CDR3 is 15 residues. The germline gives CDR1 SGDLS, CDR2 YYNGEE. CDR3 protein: CASSVVEDMNTEAFF. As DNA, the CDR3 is TGTGCCAGCAGCGTAGTGGAAGACATGAACACTGAAGCTTTCTTT.

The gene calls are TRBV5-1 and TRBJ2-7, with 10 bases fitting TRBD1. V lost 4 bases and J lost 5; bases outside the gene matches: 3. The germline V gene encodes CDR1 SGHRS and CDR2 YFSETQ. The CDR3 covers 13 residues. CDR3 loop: CASSMGQGNEQYF. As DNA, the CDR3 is TGCGCCAGCAGCATGGGACAGGGGAACGAGCAGTACTTC.

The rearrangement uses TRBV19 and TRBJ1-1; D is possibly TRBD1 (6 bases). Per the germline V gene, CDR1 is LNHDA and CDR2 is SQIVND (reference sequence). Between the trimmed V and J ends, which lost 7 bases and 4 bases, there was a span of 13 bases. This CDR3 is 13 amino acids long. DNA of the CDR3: TGTGCCAGTACTAACCCCAGGGGCACTGAAGCTTTCTTT. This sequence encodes CASTNPRGTEAFF. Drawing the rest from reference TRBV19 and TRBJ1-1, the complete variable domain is DGGITQSPKYLFRKEGQNVTLSCEQNLNHDAMYWYRQDPGQGLRLIYYSQIVNDFQKGDIAEGYSVSREKKESFPLTVTSAQKNPTAFYLCASTNPRGTEAFFGQGTRLTVV.

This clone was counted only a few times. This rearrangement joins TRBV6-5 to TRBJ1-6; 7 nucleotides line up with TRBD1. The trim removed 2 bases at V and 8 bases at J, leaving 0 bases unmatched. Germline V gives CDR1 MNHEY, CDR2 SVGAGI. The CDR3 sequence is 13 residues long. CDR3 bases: TGTGCCAGCAGTTACACAGGGGATTCACCCCTCCACTTT. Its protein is CASSYTGDSPLHF.

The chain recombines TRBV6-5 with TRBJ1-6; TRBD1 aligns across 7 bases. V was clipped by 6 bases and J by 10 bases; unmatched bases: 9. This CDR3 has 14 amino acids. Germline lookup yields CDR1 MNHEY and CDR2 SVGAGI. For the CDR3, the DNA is TGTGCCAGCAGACAGACAGGGTGGGAGTCACCCCTCCACTTT. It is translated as CASRQTGWESPLHF.

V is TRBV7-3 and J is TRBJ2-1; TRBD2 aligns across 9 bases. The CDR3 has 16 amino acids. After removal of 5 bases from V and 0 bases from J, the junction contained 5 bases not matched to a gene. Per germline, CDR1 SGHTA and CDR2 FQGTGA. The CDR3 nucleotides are TGTGCCAGCAGCCCACTAGCGGGTTACTCCTACAATGAGCAGTTCTTC. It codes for CASSPLAGYSYNEQFF.

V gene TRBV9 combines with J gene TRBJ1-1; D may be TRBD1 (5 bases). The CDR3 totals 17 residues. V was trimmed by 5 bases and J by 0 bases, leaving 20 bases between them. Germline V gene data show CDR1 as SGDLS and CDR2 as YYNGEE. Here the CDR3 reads CASSHNRLPPLNTEAFF. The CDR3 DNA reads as TGTGCCAGCAGTCATAACAGGTTGCCCCCATTGAACACTGAAGCTTTCTTT.

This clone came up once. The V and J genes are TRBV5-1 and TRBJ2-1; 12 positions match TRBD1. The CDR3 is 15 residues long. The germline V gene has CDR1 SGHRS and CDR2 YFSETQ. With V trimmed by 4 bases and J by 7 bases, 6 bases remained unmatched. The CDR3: CASSPGTGGVNEQFF. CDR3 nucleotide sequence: TGCGCCAGCAGCCCCGGGACAGGGGGCGTGAATGAGCAGTTCTTC. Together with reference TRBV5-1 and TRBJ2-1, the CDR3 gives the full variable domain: KAGVTQTPRYLIKTRGQQVTLSCSPISGHRSVSWYQQTPGQGLQFLFEYFSETQRNKGNFPGRFSGRQFSNSRSEMNVSTLELGDSALYLCASSPGTGGVNEQFFGPGTRLTVL.

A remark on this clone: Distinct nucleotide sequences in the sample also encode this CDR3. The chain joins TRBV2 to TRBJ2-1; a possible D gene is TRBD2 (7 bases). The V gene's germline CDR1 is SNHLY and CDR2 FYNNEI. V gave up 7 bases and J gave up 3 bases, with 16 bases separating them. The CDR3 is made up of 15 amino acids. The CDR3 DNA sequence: TGTGCCAGCAAGGGGGGGACTGGAGACTACAATGAGCAGTTCTTC. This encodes CASKGGTGDYNEQFF. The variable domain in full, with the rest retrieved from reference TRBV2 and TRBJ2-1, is EPEVTQTPSHQVTQMGQEVILRCVPISNHLYFYWYRQILGQKVEFLVSFYNNEISEKSEIFDDQFSVERPDGSNFTLKIRSTKLEDSAMYFCASKGGTGDYNEQFFGPGTRLTVL.

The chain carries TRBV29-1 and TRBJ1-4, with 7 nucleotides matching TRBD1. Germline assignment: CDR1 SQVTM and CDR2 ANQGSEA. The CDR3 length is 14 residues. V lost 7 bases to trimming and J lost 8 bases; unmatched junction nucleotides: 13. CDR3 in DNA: TGCAGCGGGTCGATAGAGGGGGCCCGCGAAAAACTGTTTTTT. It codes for CSGSIEGAREKLFF.

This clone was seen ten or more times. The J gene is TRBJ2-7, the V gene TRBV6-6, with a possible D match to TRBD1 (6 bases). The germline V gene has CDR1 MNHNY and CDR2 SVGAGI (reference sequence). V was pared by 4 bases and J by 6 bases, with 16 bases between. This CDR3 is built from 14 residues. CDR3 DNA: TGTGCCAGCAGTTCCTGGACAGAACCTGGCGAGCAGTACTTC. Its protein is CASSSWTEPGEQYF.

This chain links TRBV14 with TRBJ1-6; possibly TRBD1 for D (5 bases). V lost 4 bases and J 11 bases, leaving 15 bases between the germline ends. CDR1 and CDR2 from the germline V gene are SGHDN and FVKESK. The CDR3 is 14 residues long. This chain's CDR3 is CASSPDRRLTPLHF. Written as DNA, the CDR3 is TGTGCCAGCAGCCCTGACAGACGGCTAACACCCCTCCACTTT.